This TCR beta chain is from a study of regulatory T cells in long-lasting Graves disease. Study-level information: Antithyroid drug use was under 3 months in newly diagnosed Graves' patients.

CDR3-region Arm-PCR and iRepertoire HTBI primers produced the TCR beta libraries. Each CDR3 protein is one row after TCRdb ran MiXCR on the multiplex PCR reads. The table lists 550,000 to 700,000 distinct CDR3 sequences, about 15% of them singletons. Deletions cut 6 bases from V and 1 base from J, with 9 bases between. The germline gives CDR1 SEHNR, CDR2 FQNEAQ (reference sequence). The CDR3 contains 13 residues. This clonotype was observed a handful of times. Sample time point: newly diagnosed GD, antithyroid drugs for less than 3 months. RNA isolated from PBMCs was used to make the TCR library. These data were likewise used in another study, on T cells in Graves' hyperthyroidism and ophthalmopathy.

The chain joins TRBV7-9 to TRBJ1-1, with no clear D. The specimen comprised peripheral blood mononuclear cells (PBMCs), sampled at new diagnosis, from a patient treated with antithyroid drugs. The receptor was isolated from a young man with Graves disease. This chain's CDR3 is CASRPDPNTEAFF. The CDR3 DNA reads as TGTGCCAGCAGGCCGGACCCGAACACTGAAGCTTTCTTT.